Included here is one T cell receptor (beta chain) sequence, with context. Because the CDR3 is missing its conserved closing phenylalanine or tryptophan, this is likely a read error. Because the CDR3's place on the DNA is in doubt, the DNA is left out and the CDR3 is given as listed by TCRdb. CDR1 LGHNT and CDR2 FRNRAP come from the germline V gene. 10 amino acids form the CDR3, both terminal residues included. Authors' methods: Amplifying reference gene primers gave estimates of nucleated cell counts. Some clones are missing from TCRdb's copy, which holds only in-frame ones; the method was immunoSEQ multiplex PCR. That table is the source of V, J and clone size, and D and trimming were worked out from the DNA. The repertoire holds 200,000 or so clones, with roughly 89% as singletons. This entry comes from a study of blood T cell repertoires in COVID-19. Study-level background: The samples span acute and convalescent COVID-19 from the United States, Italy and Spain. The analysed material was cDNA or gDNA that came from T cells, B-cell-depleted T cells, or PBMCs.

The sequenced sample consisted of PBMCs or T cells enriched from blood (not recorded which). V gene TRBV12-5 combines with J gene TRBJ1-2. The source is a woman in her thirties or forties with acute COVID-19. This CDR3 is CASGLVPVPP.